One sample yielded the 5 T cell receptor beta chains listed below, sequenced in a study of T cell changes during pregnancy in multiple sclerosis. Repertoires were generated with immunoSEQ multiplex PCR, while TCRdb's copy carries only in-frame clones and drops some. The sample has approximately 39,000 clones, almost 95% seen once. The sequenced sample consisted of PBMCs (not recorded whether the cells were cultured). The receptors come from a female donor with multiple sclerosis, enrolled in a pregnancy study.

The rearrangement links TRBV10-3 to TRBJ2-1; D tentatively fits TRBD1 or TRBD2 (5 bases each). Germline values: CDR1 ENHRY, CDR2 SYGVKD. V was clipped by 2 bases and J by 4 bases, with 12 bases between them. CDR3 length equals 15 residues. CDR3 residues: CAISEGVGDYNEQFF. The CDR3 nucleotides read TGTGCCATCAGTGAGGGCGTGGGGGATTACAATGAGCAGTTCTTC.

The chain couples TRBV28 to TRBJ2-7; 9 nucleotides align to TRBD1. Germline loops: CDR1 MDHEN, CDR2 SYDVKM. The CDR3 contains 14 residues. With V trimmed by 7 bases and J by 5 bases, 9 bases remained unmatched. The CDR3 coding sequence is TGTGCCAGCATCGGGACAGGGAGAAGCCACGAGCAGTACTTC. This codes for CASIGTGRSHEQYF.

The CDR3 DNA sequence: TGTGCCAGCAGCCCCGGAGGACAGGGGCGGGATACGCAGTATTTT. Residues: CASSPGGQGRDTQYF. The rearrangement uses TRBV4-2 and TRBJ2-3; 9 positions match TRBD1. This CDR3 spans 15 amino acids. Germline values: CDR1 LGHNA, CDR2 YNFKEQ. The V segment lost 4 bases and the J segment 6 bases; nucleotides outside the gene matches: 8.

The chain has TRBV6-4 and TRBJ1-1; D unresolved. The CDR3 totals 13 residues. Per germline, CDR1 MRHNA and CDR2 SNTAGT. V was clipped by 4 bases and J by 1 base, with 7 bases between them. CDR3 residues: CASSGQANTEAFF. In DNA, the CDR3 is TGTGCCAGCAGTGGGCAAGCGAACACTGAAGCTTTCTTT.

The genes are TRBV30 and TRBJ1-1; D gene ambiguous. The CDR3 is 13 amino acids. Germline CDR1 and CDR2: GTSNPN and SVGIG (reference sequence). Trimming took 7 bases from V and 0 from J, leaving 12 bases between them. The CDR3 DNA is TGTGCCTCCCGGGTTTACATGAACACTGAAGCTTTCTTT. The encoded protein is CASRVYMNTEAFF.